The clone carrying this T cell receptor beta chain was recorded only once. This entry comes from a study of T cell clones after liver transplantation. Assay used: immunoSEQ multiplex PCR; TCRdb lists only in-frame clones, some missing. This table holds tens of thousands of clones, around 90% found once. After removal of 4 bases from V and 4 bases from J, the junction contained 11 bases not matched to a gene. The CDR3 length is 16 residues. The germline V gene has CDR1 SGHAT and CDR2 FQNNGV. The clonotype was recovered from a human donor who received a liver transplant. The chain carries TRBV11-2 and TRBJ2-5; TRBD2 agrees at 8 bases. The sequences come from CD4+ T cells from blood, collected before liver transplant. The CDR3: CASSSPPGLASETQYF. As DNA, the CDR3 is TGTGCCAGCAGCTCCCCGCCTGGACTAGCATCAGAGACCCAGTACTTC.